This entry describes one T cell receptor beta chain. One Seattle source followed patients from active infection through their disease course. The data belong to a study of blood T cell repertoires in COVID-19. Whole-study context: Some COVID-19 samples were acute and others convalescent; all came from the United States, Italy and Spain. Nucleic acid was either cDNA or gDNA, and it came from T cells, B-cell-depleted T cells, or PBMCs.

Per the authors' pipeline: Amplification with reference gene primers provided the estimates of nucleated cell counts. Generated by immunoSEQ multiplex PCR, the TCRdb table keeps only in-frame clones and is missing some. From that table come the V and J calls and clone size; the DNA was used to work out D and trimming. The data contain about 230,000 clones, approximately 84% of them singletons. Sequencing input: peripheral blood. The clonotype originates from a man aged 45-65 years with COVID-19, enrolled during active disease.

This CDR3 reads CASSLPGGPTQETQYF. The CDR3 nucleotides are TGTGCCAGCAGTTTACCCGGGGGGCCTACCCAAGAGACCCAGTACTTC. The chain combines TRBV28 with TRBJ2-5; possible D gene TRBD2, 7 bases. This CDR3 region has 16 residues. Germline values: CDR1 MDHEN, CDR2 SYDVKM. V shed 2 bases and J shed 1 base, with 14 bases lying between them.